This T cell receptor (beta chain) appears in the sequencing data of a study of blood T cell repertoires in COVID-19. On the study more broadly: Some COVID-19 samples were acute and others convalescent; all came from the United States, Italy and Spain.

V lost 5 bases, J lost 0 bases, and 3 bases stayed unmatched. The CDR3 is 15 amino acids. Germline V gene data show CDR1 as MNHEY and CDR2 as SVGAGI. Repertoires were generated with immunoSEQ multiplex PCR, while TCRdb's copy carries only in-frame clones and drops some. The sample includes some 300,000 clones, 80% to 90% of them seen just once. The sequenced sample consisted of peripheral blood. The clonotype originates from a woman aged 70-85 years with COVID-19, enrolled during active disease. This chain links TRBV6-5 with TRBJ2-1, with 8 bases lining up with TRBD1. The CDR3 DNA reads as TGTGCCAGCAGTCCAGGGGGCAGCTCCTACAATGAGCAGTTCTTC. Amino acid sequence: CASSPGGSSYNEQFF.